Each of the 15 T cell receptor beta chains below was sequenced from the same sample in a study of shared clonotypes between healthy human individuals. Assay used: immunoSEQ multiplex PCR; TCRdb lists only in-frame clones, some missing. The data hold about 1 million clones, with 75% observed a single time. The sample consisted of memory CD4+ T cells sorted from blood. Noted subset: CD45RA-negative fraction. The origin of the receptors is a man younger than 35 in good health.

This clone has more than one count but fewer than ten. The chain has TRBV10-3 and TRBJ2-2; 8 nucleotides line up with TRBD2. This CDR3 comprises 16 residues. Germline loops: CDR1 ENHRY, CDR2 SYGVKD. J lost 3 bases, V lost 8 bases, and 11 bases had no gene match. CDR3 sequence: CAIGLNGRAHTGELFF. The CDR3 coding sequence is TGTGCCATCGGTCTTAACGGGAGGGCCCACACCGGGGAGCTGTTTTTT.

J is TRBJ1-1 and V is TRBV28; no clear D. The V and J ends lost 4 bases and 4 bases respectively, with 19 bases between them. Per the germline V gene, CDR1 is MDHEN and CDR2 is SYDVKM. This CDR3 comprises 16 residues. Here the CDR3 reads CASSSPVGGRGTEAFF. The CDR3 DNA sequence: TGTGCCAGCAGTTCTCCCGTCGGTGGACGTGGCACTGAAGCTTTCTTT.

V usage is TRBV6-5 and J usage is TRBJ2-5; 8 positions match TRBD1. Germline V lookup: CDR1 MNHEY, CDR2 SVGAGI. This CDR3 comprises 14 residues. Losses at the gene ends were 5 bases for V and 7 bases for J; bases not matched to a gene: 9. DNA of the CDR3: TGTGCCAGCAGTCAGGGACAGGTTTTAGGGACCCAGTACTTC. Protein: CASSQGQVLGTQYF.

The chain has TRBV30 and TRBJ2-1, with D possibly matching TRBD2 (5 bases). The CDR3 has 11 amino acids. CDR1 is GTSNPN, CDR2 SVGIG, per germline (reference sequence). Trimming stripped 1 base from V and 7 bases from J, with 5 bases between. In nucleotides, the CDR3 is TGTGCCTGGAGTGCGGGGAATGAGCAGTTCTTC. Translation gives CAWSAGNEQFF.

This chain uses TRBV6-6 with TRBJ1-3; TRBD1 is a possible D gene (5 bases). The CDR3 consists of 16 residues. Germline V gives CDR1 MNHNY, CDR2 SVGAGI (reference sequence). The V and J ends lost 0 bases and 2 bases respectively, with 11 bases between them. CDR3 loop: CASSYSSGGAGNTIYF. The CDR3 bases are TGTGCCAGCAGTTACTCGTCGGGGGGGGCTGGAAACACCATATATTTT.

Concerning this clone: The same CDR3 arises from other DNA sequences in this sample as well. The CDR3 DNA is TGTGCCAGCAGTTCAACAGATACGCAGTATTTT. Its protein product is CASSSTDTQYF. The chain has TRBV2 and TRBJ2-3; D is unclear. V lost 5 bases and J lost 3, with 3 bases in between. Looked up from germline, CDR1 is SNHLY and CDR2 is FYNNEI. The CDR3 is made up of 11 amino acids.

The genes are TRBV7-2 and TRBJ2-7; 7 nucleotides agree with TRBD2. Germline values: CDR1 SGHTA, CDR2 FQGNSA. J gave up 0 bases and V 5 bases, and 10 bases lay outside the gene matches. The CDR3 consists of 16 residues. CDR3 in DNA: TGTGCCAGCAGCCCCCTCCTAGCGGCAAGCTCCTACGAGCAGTACTTC. It yields the protein CASSPLLAASSYEQYF.

This chain links TRBV5-6 with TRBJ1-5, with D possibly being TRBD1 (6 bases). This CDR3 spans 13 amino acids. Germline V CDR1 and CDR2: SGHDT, YYEEEE. V lost 3 bases and J 5 bases, leaving 9 bases between the germline ends. CDR3 sequence reads: CASSSDRDQPQHF. The DNA for the CDR3 is TGTGCCAGCAGCTCGGACAGAGATCAGCCCCAGCATTTT.

This clone is a singleton in its sample. The chain uses TRBV7-6 and TRBJ2-5; TRBD1 matches 8 bases. V trimming: 6 bases; J trimming: 5 bases; junction bases outside the gene matches: 11. Germline V gives CDR1 SGHVS, CDR2 FNYEAQ. CDR3 length: 15 residues. CDR3 protein: CASRSQTGVGETQYF. DNA of the CDR3: TGTGCCAGCAGATCCCAGACAGGGGTGGGGGAGACCCAGTACTTC.

The chain is built from TRBV7-9 and TRBJ2-7; 11 nucleotides align to TRBD2. This CDR3 has 15 amino acids. Germline assignment: CDR1 SEHNR and CDR2 FQNEAQ (reference sequence). Trimming at V came to 5 bases and at J to 2 bases, leaving 5 bases not matched to a gene. In DNA form, the CDR3 reads TGTGCCAGCAGCCCGTCGGGACTAGCGGCCTACGAGCAGTACTTC. It specifies CASSPSGLAAYEQYF.

This clone was seen a few times. The rearrangement links TRBV7-2 to TRBJ2-1; no definite D call. Deletions cut 1 base from V and 3 bases from J, with 7 bases between. The germline CDR1 and CDR2 sequences are SGHTA and FQGNSA. The CDR3 is made up of 14 amino acids. The CDR3 DNA sequence: TGTGCCAGCAGCTTAGGTCCCGGCTACAATGAGCAGTTCTTC. Its protein product is CASSLGPGYNEQFF.

V usage is TRBV7-2 and J usage is TRBJ1-6; 7 bases line up with TRBD1. Germline lookup yields CDR1 SGHTA and CDR2 FQGNSA. Unmatched junction bases numbered 5, after V lost 5 bases and J lost 7 bases. There are 14 residues in the CDR3. This CDR3 is CASSRGTVNSPLHF. The DNA of the CDR3 is TGTGCCAGCAGCCGCGGGACAGTAAATTCACCCCTCCACTTT.

The V and J genes are TRBV19 and TRBJ2-1; D gene ambiguous. Per the germline V gene, CDR1 is LNHDA and CDR2 is SQIVND (reference sequence). The V and J ends lost 5 bases and 7 bases respectively, with 9 bases between them. CDR3 length: 12 amino acids. As DNA, the CDR3 is TGTGCCAGTAGTTCAATAGTAAATGAGCAGTTCTTC. It codes for CASSSIVNEQFF.

This sequence joins TRBV9 and TRBJ2-5, with D tentatively TRBD1 or TRBD2 (5 bases each). The CDR3 consists of 13 residues. The ends were cut back, 4 bases at V and 5 bases at J, with 12 bases in the middle. Germline loops: CDR1 SGDLS, CDR2 YYNGEE. CDR3 region: CASSPRDLETQYF. The DNA of the CDR3 is TGTGCCAGCAGCCCACGGGACCTGGAGACCCAGTACTTC. Full variable domain (missing parts from reference TRBV9 and TRBJ2-5): DSGVTQTPKHLITATGQRVTLRCSPRSGDLSVYWYQQSLDQGLQFLIQYYNGEERAKGNILERFSAQQFPDLHSELNLSSLELGDSALYFCASSPRDLETQYFGPGTRLLVL.

Points on this clone: Other nucleotide sequences from this sample produce the same CDR3. This chain uses TRBV11-2 with TRBJ1-5; the match to TRBD1 covers 7 bases. The CDR3 runs to 15 residues. Per the germline V gene, CDR1 is SGHAT and CDR2 is FQNNGV. The V and J ends lost 0 bases and 2 bases, in that order; junction bases with no gene match: 1. CDR3 protein: CASSLDTGGNQPQHF. The CDR3 nucleotides read TGTGCCAGCAGCTTAGATACAGGGGGCAATCAGCCCCAGCATTTT.